The sequence of this TCR beta chain was determined in a study of beta chain features in type 1 diabetes. This clone has a handful of counts. Expressed TCRB transcripts were sequenced after all isolated RNA was converted to cDNA. Generated by immunoSEQ multiplex PCR, the TCRdb table keeps only in-frame clones and is missing some. This table has fewer than 650,000 clones, around 15% appearing once. Between the trimmed V and J ends, which lost 3 bases and 4 bases, there was a span of 9 bases. The germline V gene encodes CDR1 MGHDK and CDR2 SYGVNS. There are 13 residues in the CDR3. Naive, central memory, regulatory and stem cell-like memory cells within the CD4+ compartment were sorted using CD45RO/CCR7/CD25/CD127/CD95/CD27.

The sequence was obtained from a man aged 18 to 29 in good health. The sequenced material came from naive CD4+ T cells from blood. This chain links TRBV25-1 with TRBJ1-2, with TRBD1 as a possible D gene (6 bases). CDR3 residues: CASSERQAYGYTF. The CDR3 DNA follows: TGTGCCAGCAGTGAGAGACAGGCCTATGGCTACACCTTC.